A selection of T cell receptor beta chains follows, all from one sample in a study of T cell responses to AZD1222 COVID-19 vaccine. Clones were sequenced by immunoSEQ multiplex PCR, and TCRdb holds only the in-frame ones, with some missing. The sample carries hundreds of thousands of clones, just over 90% recorded once. The sequenced sample was peripheral blood, obtained on day 0 of MenACWY control vaccination. The receptors derive from an adult in good health. Each CDR3 is given with its conserved first and last residue. Each record gives: CDR3 length, J gene, clone size, V gene, D gene, CDR3 protein, CDR3 DNA. The D gene is left open where the match is weak. Only part of the rows carry a size: once, few, many, or a class if the clone is expanded.

>15|TRBJ2-7|-|TRBV27|TRBD1
CASSPYGQGAYEQYF
TGTGCCAGCAGTCCGTACGGACAGGGGGCTTACGAGCAGTACTTC
>13|TRBJ2-1|-|TRBV9|-
CASSGGATNEQFF
TGTGCCAGCAGCGGGGGGGCCACCAATGAGCAGTTCTTC
>12|TRBJ1-1|-|TRBV28|-
CASSLGAGTAFF
TGTGCCAGCAGTTTGGGGGCAGGGACAGCTTTCTTT
>16|TRBJ2-2|-|TRBV18|TRBD1
CASSPRTGTNTGELFF
TGTGCCAGCTCACCACGGACAGGGACGAACACCGGGGAGCTGTTTTTT
>14|TRBJ2-7|-|TRBV5-5|-
CASSLVNNAHEQYF
TGTGCCAGCAGCTTGGTAAACAACGCCCACGAGCAGTACTTC
>15|TRBJ2-7|-|TRBV11-2|TRBD1
CASSFVDRANYEQYF
TGTGCCAGCAGCTTCGTTGACAGGGCGAACTACGAGCAGTACTTC
>13|TRBJ1-5|-|TRBV28|TRBD1
CASRQGGDQPQHF
TGTGCCAGCCGACAGGGTGGTGATCAGCCCCAGCATTTT
>18|TRBJ1-2|-|TRBV18|-
CASSPSVSGKGLSGGYTF
TGTGCCAGCTCACCTTCTGTATCCGGGAAGGGACTTTCTGGAGGCTACACCTTC
>12|TRBJ1-1|-|TRBV7-9|-
CASRGANTEAFF
TGTGCCAGCAGAGGGGCGAACACTGAAGCTTTCTTT
>16|TRBJ2-3|-|TRBV2|-
CASSGRDRSSTDTQYF
TGTGCCAGCAGCGGACGAGACAGGTCTAGCACAGATACGCAGTATTTT
>19|TRBJ2-2|once|TRBV12-5|-
CASGFPPGRGLQGSGELFF
TGTGCTAGTGGTTTTCCTCCAGGGCGAGGACTACAGGGGTCAGGGGAGCTGTTTTTT
>16|TRBJ1-6|-|TRBV19|TRBD1
CASRLSGQGIDSPLHF
TGTGCCAGTCGGTTATCGGGACAGGGAATAGACTCACCCCTCCACTTT
>15|TRBJ1-5|-|TRBV30|-
CAWSRAGTVNQPQHF
TGTGCCTGGAGTCGAGCCGGGACTGTCAATCAGCCCCAGCATTTT
>16|TRBJ1-1|-|TRBV18|-
CASSPILPGENTEAFF
TGTGCCAGCTCACCAATATTGCCAGGGGAGAACACTGAAGCTTTCTTT
>17|TRBJ1-1|-|TRBV7-2|-
CASSFRRDRWRGTEAFF
TGTGCCAGCAGCTTTCGTCGTGACCGATGGAGAGGGACTGAAGCTTTCTTT
>13|TRBJ1-1|-|TRBV7-3|-
CASSPPKSTEAFF
TGTGCCAGCAGCCCCCCCAAGAGCACTGAAGCTTTCTTT
>16|TRBJ2-5|-|TRBV5-1|-
CASSLGTTGGQETQYF
TGCGCCAGCAGCCTCGGGACCACTGGAGGTCAAGAGACCCAGTACTTC
>15|TRBJ2-2|-|TRBV3-1/TRBV3-2|-
CASSQGGTYTGELFF
TGTGCCAGCAGCCAAGGGGGAACTTACACCGGGGAGCTGTTTTTT
>14|TRBJ1-3|-|TRBV9|-
CASSVGSLGNTIYF
TGTGCCAGCAGCGTAGGCTCGTTAGGAAACACCATATATTTT
>19|TRBJ1-4|-|TRBV4-3|TRBD1
CASSQGFGQGRGSGEKLFF
TGCGCCAGCAGCCAAGGTTTTGGACAGGGAAGGGGTTCGGGTGAAAAACTGTTTTTT
>16|TRBJ1-1|-|TRBV11-2|-
CASSLAGVVRNTEAFF
TGTGCCAGCAGCTTAGCTGGGGTTGTGCGGAACACTGAAGCTTTCTTT
>11|TRBJ1-2|-|TRBV29-1|-
CSVGDGYGYTF
TGCAGCGTCGGGGACGGCTATGGCTACACCTTC
>15|TRBJ2-3|-|TRBV5-5|TRBD1
CASSPTGARSGTQYF
TGTGCCAGCAGCCCGACAGGGGCCCGATCGGGTACGCAGTATTTT
>15|TRBJ1-2|-|TRBV28|-
CASSSTGTPNYGYTF
TGTGCCAGCAGCTCCACGGGGACACCTAACTATGGCTACACCTTC
>13|TRBJ1-2|once|TRBV28|-
CASHRGSGYGYTF
TGTGCCAGCCATAGGGGGAGTGGCTATGGCTACACCTTC
>14|TRBJ2-7|-|TRBV30|-
CAWSQQVGPYEQYF
TGTGCCTGGAGTCAACAGGTGGGTCCCTACGAGCAGTACTTC
>15|TRBJ1-1|-|TRBV28|-
CASSLGEGWSTEAFF
TGTGCCAGCAGTTTAGGGGAGGGTTGGAGCACTGAAGCTTTCTTT
>11|TRBJ1-1|-|TRBV5-6|-
CASQLSTEAFF
TGTGCCAGCCAACTAAGCACTGAAGCTTTCTTT
>16|TRBJ1-2|-|TRBV4-3|TRBD1
CASSQLAGQGAGGYTF
TGCGCCAGCAGCCAACTCGCCGGACAGGGGGCGGGAGGCTACACCTTC
>15|TRBJ1-2|-|TRBV3-1/TRBV3-2|TRBD1
CASSQGQGSRYGYTF
TGTGCCAGCAGCCAGGGACAGGGATCGAGGTATGGCTACACCTTC
>17|TRBJ2-6|-|TRBV19|TRBD1
CASSRGQGSSGANVLTF
TGTGCCAGTAGTAGGGGACAGGGAAGCTCTGGGGCCAACGTCCTGACTTTC
>18|TRBJ1-5|-|TRBV7-2|TRBD1
CASSWTPPGGFGDQPQHF
TGTGCCAGCAGTTGGACCCCCCCAGGGGGCTTTGGGGATCAGCCCCAGCATTTT
>13|TRBJ1-2|-|TRBV5-1|-
CASSLGQQYGYTF
TGCGCCAGCAGCTTGGGGCAGCAATATGGCTACACCTTC
>11|TRBJ2-3|-|TRBV7-8|-
CASSITDTQYF
TGTGCCAGCAGCATTACAGATACGCAGTATTTT
>15|TRBJ1-2|-|TRBV19|-
CASRETFGGYYGYTF
TGTGCCAGTAGGGAAACTTTTGGAGGGTACTATGGCTACACCTTC
>14|TRBJ2-1|-|TRBV29-1|TRBD2
CSVGKASGATEQFF
TGCAGCGTTGGAAAGGCTAGCGGGGCTACTGAGCAGTTCTTC
>13|TRBJ1-1|-|TRBV18|-
CASSPSENTEAFF
TGTGCCAGCTCACCATCGGAGAACACTGAAGCTTTCTTT
>14|TRBJ1-3|-|TRBV28|TRBD1
CATRPGQAGNTIYF
TGTGCCACCCGACCGGGACAGGCTGGAAACACCATATATTTT
>14|TRBJ1-5|-|TRBV5-1|-
CASSLGSQGQPQHF
TGCGCCAGCAGCTTGGGCTCACAGGGACAGCCCCAGCATTTT
>14|TRBJ1-2|-|TRBV11-1|-
CASSLSNGAYGYTF
TGTGCCAGCAGCTTATCCAACGGGGCCTATGGCTACACCTTC
>16|TRBJ2-1|-|TRBV4-2|TRBD2
CASSQGGSGGHGEQFF
TGTGCCAGCAGCCAAGGGGGCAGCGGGGGCCACGGTGAGCAGTTCTTC
>14|TRBJ2-5|-|TRBV28|TRBD2
CASRERGGQETQYF
TGTGCCAGCAGAGAGCGGGGAGGCCAAGAGACCCAGTACTTC
>16|TRBJ2-7|-|TRBV4-1|-
CASSQNIRTELYEQYF
TGCGCCAGCAGCCAGAATATAAGGACAGAGCTCTACGAGCAGTACTTC
>16|TRBJ1-1|once|TRBV5-1|TRBD1
CASSSRQGRSDTEAFF
TGCGCCAGCAGCTCTCGACAGGGCCGGTCGGACACTGAAGCTTTCTTT
>14|TRBJ1-2|-|TRBV10-3|-
CAISNKQGVDGYTF
TGTGCCATCAGTAACAAACAGGGAGTGGATGGCTACACCTTC
>15|TRBJ1-5|once|TRBV10-3|-
CAISEKGFSNQPQHF
TGTGCCATCAGTGAGAAGGGGTTTAGCAATCAGCCCCAGCATTTT
>14|TRBJ1-5|-|TRBV9|TRBD1
CASSVGQGDQPQHF
TGTGCCAGCAGCGTAGGTCAGGGGGACCAGCCCCAGCATTTT
>16|TRBJ1-2|-|TRBV5-1|TRBD1
CASSNGQGLANYGYTF
TGCGCCAGCAGCAATGGACAGGGATTAGCTAACTATGGCTACACCTTC
>15|TRBJ2-5|-|TRBV9|TRBD1
CASSVGQDGLGTQYF
TGTGCCAGCAGCGTCGGACAGGATGGCTTGGGGACCCAGTACTTC